Shown below are 14 T cell receptor beta chains from a single sample sequenced in a study of cytomegalovirus exposure and HLA in healthy donors. PCR involved 60 Vbeta and 13 Jbeta primers. Only in-frame clones appear in the TCRdb table, and some are missing; sequencing was by immunoSEQ multiplex PCR. Of around 67,000 clones in the sample, 70% to 80% were seen once. The specimen sequenced was PBMCs. All receptors come from a man aged 18 to 30 in good health and CMV-seropositive.

The V and J genes are TRBV6-5 and TRBJ2-7; weak D call: TRBD2 (6 bases). With 2 bases removed from V and 6 bases from J, the gap between germline ends came to 8 bases. The CDR3 extends over 12 amino acids. Germline V gene sequence: CDR1 MNHEY, CDR2 SVGAGI. Written as DNA, the CDR3 is TGTGCCAGCAGTTACGTGGGAGGCGAGCAGTACTTC. This translates into CASSYVGGEQYF.

This clone has only a few counts. The V gene is TRBV2, the J gene TRBJ1-1, with D maybe TRBD1 (5 bases). Per the germline V gene, CDR1 is SNHLY and CDR2 is FYNNEI. The CDR3 loop spans 14 amino acids. Trimming removed 6 bases from V and 7 bases from J, with 18 bases in between. The DNA for the CDR3 is TGTGCCAGCAGGGGGGACTCTGGGAGTGGTGAAGCTTTCTTT. Encoded protein: CASRGDSGSGEAFF.

The chain combines TRBV5-4 with TRBJ1-1; D remains ambiguous. Germline V CDR1 and CDR2: SGHNT, YYREEE (reference sequence). Trimming left V 1 base short and J 3 bases short, with 4 bases between. The CDR3 totals 12 residues. For the CDR3, the DNA is TGTGCCAGCAGCTTGTTAGACACTGAAGCTTTCTTT. Translation: CASSLLDTEAFF.

The CDR3 region is CASSELGMNTEAFF. The CDR3 DNA reads TGTGCCAGCAGTGAGCTTGGCATGAACACTGAAGCTTTCTTT. The chain recombines TRBV2 with TRBJ1-1; unclear D gene. Germline values: CDR1 SNHLY, CDR2 FYNNEI. The V gene lost 3 bases and the J gene lost 0 bases, with 8 bases spanning the gap. There are 14 residues in the CDR3.

This rearrangement joins TRBV10-1 to TRBJ1-1, with 10 bases fitting TRBD1. This CDR3 comprises 14 residues. The germline CDR1 and CDR2 sequences are WNHNN and SYGVQD (reference sequence). The junction had 6 bases not matched to a gene; V was cut back by 8 bases and J by 3 bases. CDR3 in amino acids: CASAPGQGYTEAFF. Here the CDR3 DNA reads TGCGCCAGCGCACCGGGACAGGGGTACACTGAAGCTTTCTTT.

CDR3: CASSYQTSDEQFF. The CDR3, as DNA: TGTGCCAGCAGTTACCAGACTAGCGATGAGCAGTTCTTC. This chain uses TRBV6-5 with TRBJ2-1; 8 positions agree with TRBD2. Germline V gene sequence: CDR1 MNHEY, CDR2 SVGAGI. V trimming: 2 bases; J trimming: 8 bases; junction bases outside the gene matches: 2. This CDR3 contains 13 residues.

The chain employs TRBV30 and TRBJ2-7, with a possible D match to TRBD1 (5 bases). The V gene's germline CDR1 is GTSNPN and CDR2 SVGIG (reference sequence). The CDR3 has 12 residues. The CDR3 region is CAAGKSSYEQYF. The CDR3 bases are TGTGCGGCAGGGAAGAGCTCCTACGAGCAGTACTTC.

A word on this clone: Distinct nucleotide sequences in the sample also encode this CDR3. The chain has TRBV25-1 and TRBJ2-5; D is ambiguous. Germline assignment: CDR1 MGHDK and CDR2 SYGVNS. Trimming removed 4 bases at V and 5 bases at J, with 5 bases between. The CDR3 is 11 amino acids. CDR3 DNA: TGTGCCAGCAGTGGGCAGGAGACCCAGTACTTC. Protein product: CASSGQETQYF.

CDR3 DNA sequence: TGTGCCAGCAATTACAGGGTTGAGACCCAGTACTTC. It encodes CASNYRVETQYF. J is TRBJ2-5 and V is TRBV2, with D possibly being TRBD1 (6 bases). Germline V gene sequence: CDR1 SNHLY, CDR2 FYNNEI. Trimming pared 7 bases from V and 5 bases from J, leaving 11 bases between. The length of the CDR3 is 12 residues.

About this clone: Other DNA sequences from this sample encode an identical CDR3 as well. The chain joins TRBV7-9 to TRBJ1-1; D possibly corresponds to TRBD1 (5 bases). Trimming took 5 bases from V and 4 from J, leaving 11 bases between them. The germline CDR1 and CDR2 sequences are SEHNR and FQNEAQ (reference sequence). The CDR3 is 13 residues long. For the CDR3, the DNA is TGTGCCAGCAGCCCGACGGGGGGCACTGAAGCTTTCTTT. Its protein is CASSPTGGTEAFF.

This clone has a count of ten or more. The V call is TRBV6-1, the J call TRBJ1-1; D may be TRBD1 (6 bases). The CDR3 sequence is 15 residues long. The germline V gene has CDR1 MNHNS and CDR2 SASEGT. The ends were cut back, 5 bases at V and 3 bases at J, with 16 bases in the middle. CDR3 bases: TGTGCCAGCAGTTCCGTGCCTGGGGGCTACACTGAAGCTTTCTTT. Protein product: CASSSVPGGYTEAFF.

CDR3 DNA sequence: TGTGCCAGCAGTCCACTAGCGAGCACAGATACGCAGTATTTT. This codes for CASSPLASTDTQYF. V usage is TRBV6-5 and J usage is TRBJ2-3, with 7 positions matching TRBD2. V lost 5 bases, J lost 0 bases, and 2 bases stayed unmatched. Looked up from germline, CDR1 is MNHEY and CDR2 is SVGAGI. The CDR3 extends over 14 amino acids.

V and J are TRBV4-1 and TRBJ2-3, with 12 bases lining up with TRBD2. The CDR3 has 19 amino acids. Trimming took 2 bases from V and 1 from J; bases not matched to a gene: 10. Looked up from germline, CDR1 is MGHRA and CDR2 is YSYEKL. The DNA of the CDR3 is TGCGCCAGCAGCCAAACGACTAGCGGGAGCTCCCCGGGCACAGATACGCAGTATTTT. Protein sequence: CASSQTTSGSSPGTDTQYF.

The chain joins TRBV6-5 to TRBJ2-1, with 14 bases matching TRBD2. J gave up 9 bases and V 5 bases, and 3 bases lay outside the gene matches. This CDR3 spans 14 amino acids. Per the germline V gene, CDR1 is MNHEY and CDR2 is SVGAGI. CDR3 amino acids: CASSRGLAGAEQFF. The CDR3 bases are TGTGCCAGCAGTCGGGGACTAGCGGGAGCTGAGCAGTTCTTC.